The 26 T cell receptor beta chains given below trace back to one sample, sequenced in a study of OX40 agonist ivuxolimab in advanced cancers. Profiled with immunoSEQ multiplex PCR; TCRdb holds only in-frame clones, not every one. This sample carries about 88,000 clones, about 85% of them seen once, and the ten largest clones take 0.2% to 0.25%. The sequences come from CD4+ or CD8+ T cells sorted from blood, collected in a trial of the OX40 agonist ivuxolimab. These receptors all stem from an adult with an advanced solid tumor such as melanoma, head and neck, liver or kidney cancer.

The chain links TRBV9 to TRBJ1-2, with no clear D. V lost 3 bases, J lost 4 bases, and 22 bases lay in between. The CDR3 extends over 17 amino acids. CDR1 is SGDLS and CDR2 is YYNGEE in the germline V gene. The CDR3 here is CASSGVGSFGEPYGYTF. CDR3 DNA: TGTGCCAGCAGCGGAGTGGGGAGTTTTGGGGAGCCCTATGGCTACACCTTC.

The rearrangement uses TRBV7-9 and TRBJ2-6; D is unclear. Germline CDR1 reads SEHNR; CDR2 reads FQNEAQ (reference sequence). Trimming cost V 7 bases and J 7 bases, with 8 bases left between them. CDR3 length: 12 residues. This chain's CDR3 is CASIRSANVLTF. The CDR3 DNA reads as TGTGCCAGCATCCGATCCGCCAACGTCCTGACTTTC. Drawing the rest from reference TRBV7-9 and TRBJ2-6, the complete variable domain is DTGVSQNPRHKITKRGQNVTFRCDPISEHNRLYWYRQTLGQGPEFLTYFQNEAQLEKSRLLSDRFSAERPKGSFSTLEIQRTEQGDSAMYLCASIRSANVLTFGAGSRLTVL.

This chain links TRBV30 with TRBJ2-3; tentative D call: TRBD1 (6 bases). Germline V lookup: CDR1 GTSNPN, CDR2 SVGIG (reference sequence). The V end was cut by 2 bases, the J end by 12 bases, with 21 bases between. CDR3 length: 14 residues. DNA for the CDR3: TGTGCCTGGAGTAGAAGAGACAGGCCACTCTATCAGTATTTT. It yields the protein CAWSRRDRPLYQYF.

This clone was counted only a few times. The gene calls are TRBV11-1 and TRBJ2-7; possibly TRBD2 for D (6 bases). V lost 0 bases and J lost 4, with 10 bases in between. CDR3 length equals 14 residues. CDR1 is SGHAT and CDR2 is FQDESV in the germline V gene (reference sequence). The DNA of the CDR3 is TGTGCCAGCAGCTTAGCGAGTAGCGGATACGAGCAGTACTTC. Amino acid sequence: CASSLASSGYEQYF.

The rearrangement joins TRBV6-6 to TRBJ1-1; D gene ambiguous. Germline CDR1 reads MNHNY; CDR2 reads SVGAGI (reference sequence). This CDR3 is 16 amino acids long. Trimming left V 6 bases short and J 4 bases short, with 21 bases between. The CDR3 DNA is TGTGCCAGCAGACAAGGACCTACACCCCTGAGCACTGAAGCTTTCTTT. This sequence encodes CASRQGPTPLSTEAFF.

This chain joins TRBV4-3 and TRBJ2-7; 8 bases align to TRBD2. The germline gives CDR1 LGHNA, CDR2 YSLEER. CDR3 length: 15 residues. J lost 6 bases, V lost 1 base, and 8 bases had no gene match. CDR3 protein: CASSQVALAGGEQYF. The CDR3 DNA follows: TGCGCCAGCAGCCAAGTAGCGCTAGCGGGTGGCGAGCAGTACTTC.

The rearrangement links TRBV6-6 to TRBJ2-3, with TRBD2 matching 7 bases. The CDR3 extends over 13 amino acids. J was trimmed by 10 bases and V by 5 bases; bases with no gene match: 9. Looked up from germline, CDR1 is MNHNY and CDR2 is SVGAGI (reference sequence). In DNA, the CDR3 is TGTGCCAGCAGTCGGGGAGCGGGAAGCGCGCAGTATTTT. Its translation: CASSRGAGSAQYF.

The V call is TRBV6-4, the J call TRBJ1-1; possibly TRBD1 for D (5 bases). V lost 4 bases, J lost 7 bases, and 13 bases lay in between. Germline loops: CDR1 MRHNA, CDR2 SNTAGT. The CDR3 extends over 13 amino acids. CDR3 sequence (DNA): TGTGCCAGCAGTGGGGGGGAGGGTCGTGAAGCTTTCTTT. Protein: CASSGGEGREAFF.

V usage is TRBV15 and J usage is TRBJ1-4; 7 positions match TRBD1. Germline V gene data show CDR1 as LNHNV and CDR2 as YYDKDF (reference sequence). This CDR3 spans 16 amino acids. Trimming removed 0 bases from V and 7 bases from J; junction bases left unmatched: 8. CDR3 region: CATSREVAGGAEKLFF. The CDR3 DNA reads as TGTGCCACCAGCAGAGAAGTGGCAGGGGGGGCTGAAAAACTGTTTTTT.

The chain links TRBV7-2 to TRBJ2-7; D is perhaps TRBD1 (6 bases). Germline loops: CDR1 SGHTA, CDR2 FQGNSA. Trimming took off 2 bases at V and 6 bases at J, with 8 bases between the two ends. CDR3 length: 12 residues. The CDR3 DNA follows: TGTGCCAGCAGCTTATTCAGGGGCGAGCAGTACTTC. It specifies CASSLFRGEQYF.

This clone was observed once. The DNA for the CDR3 is TGCGCCAGCAGTTCCCAGGGGTGGACTGAAGCTTTCTTT. Translating gives CASSSQGWTEAFF. This chain uses TRBV10-1 with TRBJ1-1; D might be TRBD1 (6 bases). This CDR3 contains 13 residues. Germline lookup yields CDR1 WNHNN and CDR2 SYGVQD (reference sequence). Trimming took off 5 bases at V and 5 bases at J, with 12 bases between the two ends.

V and J are TRBV18 and TRBJ1-1, with D possibly being TRBD1 (6 bases). The V and J ends lost 8 bases and 1 base respectively, with 8 bases between them. Per the germline V gene, CDR1 is KGHSH and CDR2 is LQKENI. This CDR3 is 12 amino acids long. CDR3 residues: CASLQGNTEAFF. CDR3 bases: TGTGCCAGCCTACAGGGGAACACTGAAGCTTTCTTT.

The table lists this clone with a count of one. This sequence joins TRBV2 and TRBJ2-5, with D possibly matching TRBD1 (6 bases). Looked up from germline, CDR1 is SNHLY and CDR2 is FYNNEI. The CDR3 runs 13 residues. Trimming stripped 7 bases from V and 2 bases from J, with 11 bases between. This CDR3 is CASNTGNQETQYF. CDR3 coding DNA: TGTGCCAGCAACACAGGGAATCAAGAGACCCAGTACTTC.

The genes are TRBV11-2 and TRBJ2-7; D not resolved. The CDR3 loop spans 14 amino acids. V shed 4 bases and J shed 1 base, with 11 bases lying between them. CDR1 is SGHAT, CDR2 FQNNGV, per germline. CDR3 DNA sequence: TGTGCCAGCAGCTCGTTCACAGAATCCTACGAGCAGTACGTC. Its protein product is CASSSFTESYEQYV.

The V call is TRBV7-9, the J call TRBJ2-7, with TRBD1 matching over 9 bases. V lost 4 bases and J lost 2; bases outside the gene matches: 9. Germline loops: CDR1 SEHNR, CDR2 FQNEAQ (reference sequence). The CDR3 is 16 residues long. CDR3 loop: CASSWPGQGFPYEQYF. As DNA, the CDR3 is TGTGCCAGCAGCTGGCCGGGACAGGGTTTCCCCTACGAGCAGTACTTC.

This chain joins TRBV6-1 and TRBJ1-2; D is ambiguous. The ends were cut back, 1 base at V and 4 bases at J, with 13 bases in the middle. The length of the CDR3 is 15 residues. The germline V gene encodes CDR1 MNHNS and CDR2 SASEGT. CDR3 loop: CASSEVMSTLYGYTF. CDR3 bases: TGTGCCAGCAGTGAAGTCATGTCAACTCTCTATGGCTACACCTTC.

The chain combines TRBV2 with TRBJ2-3; 10 bases are shared with TRBD2. With 7 bases clipped from V and 1 base from J, the junction kept 2 bases outside the gene matches. The CDR3 consists of 14 residues. CDR1 and CDR2 (germline): SNHLY, FYNNEI. The CDR3 DNA reads as TGTGCCAGCAACAGCGGGGGGGGCACAGATACGCAGTATTTT. Protein product: CASNSGGGTDTQYF.

The chain joins TRBV2 to TRBJ1-4; weak D call: TRBD1 (5 bases). The CDR3 length is 15 residues. V was trimmed by 7 bases and J by 0 bases, leaving 12 bases between them. Per germline, CDR1 SNHLY and CDR2 FYNNEI. CDR3 nucleotide sequence: TGTGCCAGCAAGGAGACAGCCGCAACTAATGAAAAACTGTTTTTT. Protein product: CASKETAATNEKLFF.

The chain links TRBV7-8 to TRBJ2-7; D not resolved. The CDR3 loop spans 13 amino acids. V lost 5 bases, J lost 4 bases, and 12 bases lay in between. Germline CDR1 reads SGHVS; CDR2 reads FQNEAQ. The CDR3 coding sequence is TGTGCCAGCAGCAAAGACACCTTATACGAGCAGTACTTC. It codes for CASSKDTLYEQYF.

The V and J genes are TRBV5-1 and TRBJ2-2; a weak D match, TRBD2 (5 bases). CDR1 and CDR2 from the germline V gene are SGHRS and YFSETQ. V was pared by 5 bases and J by 0 bases, with 11 bases between. The CDR3 is 15 amino acids. CDR3 DNA sequence: TGCGCCAGCAGAGGCGGGTCGGCGAACACCGGGGAGCTGTTTTTT. Translation gives CASRGGSANTGELFF.

The table lists this clone with a count of one. This chain connects TRBV29-1 to TRBJ2-7, with D uncertain. CDR1 SQVTM and CDR2 ANQGSEA come from the germline V gene. V shed 3 bases and J shed 2 bases, with 11 bases lying between them. This CDR3 has 13 amino acids. DNA for the CDR3: TGCAGCGTTGAGTCCGTAGATACCTACGAGCAGTACTTC. This translates into CSVESVDTYEQYF.

This clone was counted a few times. The chain uses TRBV19 and TRBJ1-6; 7 bases fit TRBD1. J gave up 7 bases and V 1 base, and 4 bases lay outside the gene matches. Germline lookup yields CDR1 LNHDA and CDR2 SQIVND (reference sequence). This CDR3 comprises 15 residues. The CDR3 nucleotides read TGTGCCAGTAGTATAGTTACCAGGGGGAATTCACCCCTCCACTTT. This gives the protein CASSIVTRGNSPLHF.

This chain uses TRBV28 with TRBJ2-1; a weak D match, TRBD2 (5 bases). This CDR3 has 14 amino acids. Trimming removed 6 bases from V and 8 bases from J, with 17 bases in between. The germline CDR1 and CDR2 sequences are MDHEN and SYDVKM. DNA of the CDR3: TGTGCCAGCAGCCGTCCCGGGAAAATCGATGAGCAGTTCTTC. This translates into CASSRPGKIDEQFF.

This clone turned up a few times. The chain recombines TRBV5-4 with TRBJ1-1, with D perhaps TRBD1 (6 bases). The V end lost 3 bases, the J end lost 0 bases, and 12 bases lay between the germline ends. The CDR3 spans 15 residues. CDR1 is SGHNT, CDR2 YYREEE, per germline (reference sequence). The CDR3 loop reads CASSWNGQMNTEAFF. CDR3 DNA sequence: TGTGCCAGCAGCTGGAACGGACAGATGAACACTGAAGCTTTCTTT.

This clone has a handful of counts. The rearrangement uses TRBV28 and TRBJ2-5; D possibly corresponds to TRBD1 (6 bases). Trimming removed 0 bases from V and 5 bases from J, with 16 bases in between. The CDR3 extends over 16 amino acids. Germline lookup yields CDR1 MDHEN and CDR2 SYDVKM. The CDR3: CASSLWGPEGGETQYF. CDR3 sequence (DNA): TGTGCCAGCAGTTTATGGGGACCGGAAGGGGGTGAGACCCAGTACTTC.

This sequence joins TRBV6-1 and TRBJ2-2, with a tentative D call TRBD1 (5 bases). Germline V gives CDR1 MNHNS, CDR2 SASEGT. The CDR3 consists of 15 residues. The V end was cut by 7 bases, the J end by 0 bases, with 12 bases between. The CDR3 bases are TGTGCCAGCATCCAGGGAACGTCGAACACCGGGGAGCTGTTTTTT. Encoded protein: CASIQGTSNTGELFF.